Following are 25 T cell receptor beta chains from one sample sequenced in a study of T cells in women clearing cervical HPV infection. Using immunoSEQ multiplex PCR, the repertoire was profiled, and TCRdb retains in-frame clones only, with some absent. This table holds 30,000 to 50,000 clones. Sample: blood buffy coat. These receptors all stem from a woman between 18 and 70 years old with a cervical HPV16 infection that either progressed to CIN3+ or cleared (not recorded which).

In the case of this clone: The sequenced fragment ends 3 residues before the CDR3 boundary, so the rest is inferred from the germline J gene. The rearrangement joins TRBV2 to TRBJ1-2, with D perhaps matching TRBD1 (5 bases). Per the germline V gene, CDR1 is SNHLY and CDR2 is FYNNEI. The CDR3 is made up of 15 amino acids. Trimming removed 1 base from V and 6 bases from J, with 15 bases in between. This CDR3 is CASSEEWRGGDGYTF. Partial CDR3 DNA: TGTGCCAGCAGTGAAGAGTGGAGGGGAGGAGATGGC.

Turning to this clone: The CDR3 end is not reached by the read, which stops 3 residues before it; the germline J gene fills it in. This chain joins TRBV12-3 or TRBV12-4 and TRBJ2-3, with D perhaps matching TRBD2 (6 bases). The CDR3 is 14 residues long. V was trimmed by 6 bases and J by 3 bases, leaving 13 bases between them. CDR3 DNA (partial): TGTGCCAGCAGAAAACAAGGAGGGACAGATACG. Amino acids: CASRKQGGTDT. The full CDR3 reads CASRKQGGTDTQYF.

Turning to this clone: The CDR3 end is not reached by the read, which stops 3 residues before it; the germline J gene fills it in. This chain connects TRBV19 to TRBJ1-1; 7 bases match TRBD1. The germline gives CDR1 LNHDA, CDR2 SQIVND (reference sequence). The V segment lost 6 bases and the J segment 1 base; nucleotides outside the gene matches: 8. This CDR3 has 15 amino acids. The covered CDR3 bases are TGTGCCAGTAGGGCAAACAGGGGAACGAACACTGAA. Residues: CASRANRGTNTE. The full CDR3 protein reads CASRANRGTNTEAFF.

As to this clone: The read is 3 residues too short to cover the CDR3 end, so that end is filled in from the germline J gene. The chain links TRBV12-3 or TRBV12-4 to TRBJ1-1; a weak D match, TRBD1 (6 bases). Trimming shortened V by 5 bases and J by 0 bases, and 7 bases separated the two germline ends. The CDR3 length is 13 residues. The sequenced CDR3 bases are TGTGCCAGCAGTACAGGGTTGAACACTGAA. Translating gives CASSTGLNTE. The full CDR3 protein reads CASSTGLNTEAFF.

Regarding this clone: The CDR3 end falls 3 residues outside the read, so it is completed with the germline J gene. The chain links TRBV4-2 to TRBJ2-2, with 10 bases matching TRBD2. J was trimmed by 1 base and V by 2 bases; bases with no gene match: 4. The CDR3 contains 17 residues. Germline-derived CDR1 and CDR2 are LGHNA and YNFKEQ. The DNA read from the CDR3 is TGTGCCAGCAGCCAACCAGCGGGGGGGAAGAACACCGGGGAG. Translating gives CASSQPAGGKNTGE. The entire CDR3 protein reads CASSQPAGGKNTGELFF.

The CDR3 spells CSVEKAYEQYF. The sequenced CDR3 bases are TGCAGCGTTGAAAAGGCCTACGAG. The chain combines TRBV29-1 with TRBJ2-7, with unresolved D. Read sequence stops 3 residues before the CDR3 end, and the germline J gene provides the missing end. Germline CDR1 reads SQVTM; CDR2 reads ANQGSEA. V was trimmed by 2 bases and J by 2 bases, leaving 4 bases between them. The CDR3 is made up of 11 amino acids.

The CDR3 bases that were read are TGTGCCAGCAGCCGGGAGGGGTCCCAGGAGACC. Amino acids: CASSREGSQET. The CDR3, in full, reads CASSREGSQETQYF. The rearrangement joins TRBV11-3 to TRBJ2-5; 8 positions agree with TRBD2. The sequence runs out 3 residues before the end of the CDR3; the remainder is reconstructed from the germline J gene. This CDR3 has 14 residues. The germline V gene has CDR1 SGHNT and CDR2 YENEEA. V lost 5 bases and J lost 5; bases outside the gene matches: 7.

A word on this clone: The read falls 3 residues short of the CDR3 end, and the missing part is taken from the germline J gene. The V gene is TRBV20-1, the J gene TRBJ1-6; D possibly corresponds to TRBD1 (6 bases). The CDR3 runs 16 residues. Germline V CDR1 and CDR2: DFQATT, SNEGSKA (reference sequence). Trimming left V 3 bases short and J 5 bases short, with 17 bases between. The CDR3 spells CSARPATGPNNSPLHF. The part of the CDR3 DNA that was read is TGCAGTGCTAGGCCCGCGACAGGCCCTAATAATTCACCC.

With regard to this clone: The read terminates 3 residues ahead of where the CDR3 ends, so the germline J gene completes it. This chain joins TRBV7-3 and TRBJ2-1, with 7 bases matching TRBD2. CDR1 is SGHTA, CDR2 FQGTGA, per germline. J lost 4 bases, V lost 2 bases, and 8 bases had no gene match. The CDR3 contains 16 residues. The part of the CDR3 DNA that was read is TGTGCCAGCAGCTTAGTAGGCGGGGAGGGGTACAATGAG. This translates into CASSLVGGEGYNE. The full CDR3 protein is CASSLVGGEGYNEQFF. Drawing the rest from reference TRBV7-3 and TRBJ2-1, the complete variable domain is GAGVSQTPSNKVTEKGKYVELRCDPISGHTALYWYRQSLGQGPEFLIYFQGTGAADDSGLPNDRFFAVRPEGSVSTLKIQRTERGDSAVYLCASSLVGGEGYNEQFFGPGTRLTVL.

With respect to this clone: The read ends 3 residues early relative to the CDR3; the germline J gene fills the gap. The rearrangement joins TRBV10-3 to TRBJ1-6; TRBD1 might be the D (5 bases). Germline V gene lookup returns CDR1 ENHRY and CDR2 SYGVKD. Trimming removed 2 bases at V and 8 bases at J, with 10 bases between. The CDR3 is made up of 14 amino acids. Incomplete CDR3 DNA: TGTGCCATCAGTGAGAGGGGCCGGGATTCACCC. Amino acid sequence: CAISERGRDSP. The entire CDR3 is CAISERGRDSPLHF.

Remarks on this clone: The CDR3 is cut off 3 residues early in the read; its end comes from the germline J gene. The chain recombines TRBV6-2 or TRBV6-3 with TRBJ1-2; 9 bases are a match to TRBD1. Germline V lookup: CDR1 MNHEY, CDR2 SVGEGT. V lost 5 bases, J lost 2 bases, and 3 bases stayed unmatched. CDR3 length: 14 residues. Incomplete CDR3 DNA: TGTGCCAGCAGTCACAGGGGGCCAAACTATGGC. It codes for CASSHRGPNYG. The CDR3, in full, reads CASSHRGPNYGYTF.

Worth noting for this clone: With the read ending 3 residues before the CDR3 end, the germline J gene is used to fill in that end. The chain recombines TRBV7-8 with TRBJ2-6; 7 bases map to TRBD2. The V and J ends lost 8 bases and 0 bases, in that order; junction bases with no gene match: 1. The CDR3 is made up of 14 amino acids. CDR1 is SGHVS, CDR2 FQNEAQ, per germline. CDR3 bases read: TGTGCCAGCGGGGGGGGCTCTGGGGCCAACGTC. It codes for CASGGGSGANV. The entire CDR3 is CASGGGSGANVLTF.

The CDR3 DNA, read in part, is TGCAGCGCTCTGCCCCGGGACAGTTTGAACACTGAA. Its translation: CSALPRDSLNTE. The whole CDR3 sequence reads CSALPRDSLNTEAFF. The gene calls are TRBV29-1 and TRBJ1-1; 7 positions agree with TRBD1. The read stops 3 residues short of the end of the CDR3; the missing end is completed from the germline J gene. J gave up 0 bases and V 7 bases, and 11 bases lay outside the gene matches. From germline, CDR1 is SQVTM and CDR2 ANQGSEA. This CDR3 is 15 amino acids long.

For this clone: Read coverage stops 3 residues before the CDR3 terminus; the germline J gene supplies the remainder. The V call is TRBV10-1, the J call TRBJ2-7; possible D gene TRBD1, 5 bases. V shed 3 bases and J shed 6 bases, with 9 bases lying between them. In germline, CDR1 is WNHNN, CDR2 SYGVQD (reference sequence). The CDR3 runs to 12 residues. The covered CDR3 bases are TGCGCCAGCAGTGACAGGGTGGGCGAG. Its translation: CASSDRVGE. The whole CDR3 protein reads CASSDRVGEQYF.

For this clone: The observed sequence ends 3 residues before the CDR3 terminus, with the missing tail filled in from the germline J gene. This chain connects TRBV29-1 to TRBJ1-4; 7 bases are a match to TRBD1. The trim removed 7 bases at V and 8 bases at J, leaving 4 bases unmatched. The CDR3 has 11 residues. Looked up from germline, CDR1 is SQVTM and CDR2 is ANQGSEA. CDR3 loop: CSGQGGEKLFF. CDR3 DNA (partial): TGCAGCGGACAGGGCGGGGAAAAA.

CDR3 sequence reads: CASSLEGWSGYGYTF. The sequenced CDR3 bases are TGTGCCAGCAGCTTAGAGGGTTGGTCAGGCTATGGC. The chain carries TRBV7-9 and TRBJ1-2; D ambiguous. The CDR3 end falls 3 residues outside the read, so it is completed with the germline J gene. This CDR3 spans 15 amino acids. Germline-derived CDR1 and CDR2 are SEHNR and FQNEAQ (reference sequence). V shed 1 base and J shed 4 bases, with 13 bases lying between them.

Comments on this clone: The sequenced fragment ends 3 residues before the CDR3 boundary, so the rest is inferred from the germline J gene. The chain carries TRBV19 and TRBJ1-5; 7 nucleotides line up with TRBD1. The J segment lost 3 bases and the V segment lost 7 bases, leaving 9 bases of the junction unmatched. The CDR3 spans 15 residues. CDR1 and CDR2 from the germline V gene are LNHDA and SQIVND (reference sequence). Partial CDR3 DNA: TGTGCCAGTATCCCAGGGGGGCCCTACAATCAGCCC. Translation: CASIPGGPYNQP. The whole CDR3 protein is CASIPGGPYNQPQHF.

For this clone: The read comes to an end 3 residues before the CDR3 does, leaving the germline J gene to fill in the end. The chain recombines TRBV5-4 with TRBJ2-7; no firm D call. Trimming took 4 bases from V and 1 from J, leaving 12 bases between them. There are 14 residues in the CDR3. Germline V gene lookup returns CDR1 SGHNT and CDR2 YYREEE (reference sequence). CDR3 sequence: CASSRDWQSYEQYF. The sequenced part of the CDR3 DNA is TGTGCCAGCAGCCGCGACTGGCAGTCCTACGAG.

CDR3 amino acids: CAWSVGGTGNTGELFF. CDR3 DNA (partial): TGTGCCTGGAGTGTAGGGGGGACAGGGAACACCGGGGAG. The chain links TRBV30 to TRBJ2-2, with 8 bases identical to TRBD1. The read ends 3 residues shy of where the CDR3 ends; the end is completed using the germline J gene. The CDR3 has 16 residues. The germline V gene encodes CDR1 GTSNPN and CDR2 SVGIG (reference sequence). Germline trimming cut 0 bases from V and 1 base from J; bases unmatched to any gene: 4.

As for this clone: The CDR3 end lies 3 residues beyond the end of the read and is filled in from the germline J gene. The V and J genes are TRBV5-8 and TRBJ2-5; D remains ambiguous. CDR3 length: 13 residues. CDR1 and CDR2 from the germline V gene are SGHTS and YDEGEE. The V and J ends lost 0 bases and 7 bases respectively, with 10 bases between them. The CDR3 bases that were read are TGTGCCAGCAGCTTGGGGCGGTCGGGGACC. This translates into CASSLGRSGT. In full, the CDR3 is CASSLGRSGTQYF.

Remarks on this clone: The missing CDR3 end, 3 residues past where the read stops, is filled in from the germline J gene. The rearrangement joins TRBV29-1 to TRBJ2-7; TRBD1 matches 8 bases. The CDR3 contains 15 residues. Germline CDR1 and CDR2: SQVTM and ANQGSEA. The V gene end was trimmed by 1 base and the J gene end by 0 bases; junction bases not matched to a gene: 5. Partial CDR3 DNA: TGCAGCGTTGAAGGGACAGGGAAAAACTCCTACGAG. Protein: CSVEGTGKNSYE. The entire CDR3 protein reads CSVEGTGKNSYEQYF.

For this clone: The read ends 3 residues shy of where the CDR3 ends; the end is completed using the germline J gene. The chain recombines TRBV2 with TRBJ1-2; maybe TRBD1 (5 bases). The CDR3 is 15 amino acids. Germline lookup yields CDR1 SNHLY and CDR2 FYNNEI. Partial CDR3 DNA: TGTGCCAGCAGTGAGCGCAGGGAACTTAGTAGCGGC. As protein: CASSERRELSSG. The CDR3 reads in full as CASSERRELSSGYTF.

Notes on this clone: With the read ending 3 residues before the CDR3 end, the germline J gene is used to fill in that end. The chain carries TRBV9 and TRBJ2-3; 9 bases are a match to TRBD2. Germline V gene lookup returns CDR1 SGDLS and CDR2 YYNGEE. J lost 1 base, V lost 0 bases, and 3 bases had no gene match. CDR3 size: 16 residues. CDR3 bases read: TGTGCCAGCAGCGTAGAGGCTAGCGGGGGCACAGATACG. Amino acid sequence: CASSVEASGGTDT. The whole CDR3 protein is CASSVEASGGTDTQYF. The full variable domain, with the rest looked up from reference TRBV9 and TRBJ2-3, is DSGVTQTPKHLITATGQRVTLRCSPRSGDLSVYWYQQSLDQGLQFLIQYYNGEERAKGNILERFSAQQFPDLHSELNLSSLELGDSALYFCASSVEASGGTDTQYFGPGTRLTVL.

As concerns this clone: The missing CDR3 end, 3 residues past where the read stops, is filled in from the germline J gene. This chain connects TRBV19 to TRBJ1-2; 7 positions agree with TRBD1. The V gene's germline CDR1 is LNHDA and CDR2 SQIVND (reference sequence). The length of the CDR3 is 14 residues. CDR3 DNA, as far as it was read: TGTGCCAGTAGTAAGCCGCTTGACAGGGCGAGC. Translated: CASSKPLDRAS. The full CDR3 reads CASSKPLDRASYTF.

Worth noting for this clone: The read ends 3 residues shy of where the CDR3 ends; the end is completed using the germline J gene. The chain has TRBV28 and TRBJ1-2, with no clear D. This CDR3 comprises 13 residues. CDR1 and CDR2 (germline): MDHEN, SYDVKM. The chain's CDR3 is CASSPTPPRGYTF. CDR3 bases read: TGTGCCAGCAGTCCGACTCCGCCGCGGGGC.